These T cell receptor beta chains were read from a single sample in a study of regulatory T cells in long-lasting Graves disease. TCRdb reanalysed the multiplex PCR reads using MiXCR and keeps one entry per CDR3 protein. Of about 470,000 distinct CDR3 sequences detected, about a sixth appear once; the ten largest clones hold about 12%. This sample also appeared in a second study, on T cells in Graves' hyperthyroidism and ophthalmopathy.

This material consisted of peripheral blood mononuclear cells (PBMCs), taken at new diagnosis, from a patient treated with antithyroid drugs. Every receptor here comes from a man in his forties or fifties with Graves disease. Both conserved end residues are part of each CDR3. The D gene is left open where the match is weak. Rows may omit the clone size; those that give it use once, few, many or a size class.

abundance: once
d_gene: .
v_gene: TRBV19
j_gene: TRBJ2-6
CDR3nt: TGTGCCAGCCTCGAGGGGGCCAACGTCCTGACTTTC
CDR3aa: CASLEGANVLTF

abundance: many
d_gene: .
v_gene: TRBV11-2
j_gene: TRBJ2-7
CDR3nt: TGTGCCAGCAGCTTAGATAGGTTGGCAAGTGAAGAGCAGTACTTC
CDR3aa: CASSLDRLASEEQYF

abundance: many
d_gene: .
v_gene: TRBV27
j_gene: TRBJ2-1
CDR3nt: TGTGCCAGCAGTAAGGGCGGTGAGCAGTTCTTC
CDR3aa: CASSKGGEQFF

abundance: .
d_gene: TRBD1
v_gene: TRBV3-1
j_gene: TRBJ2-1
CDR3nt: TGTGCCAGCAGCGGACCCGGGACAGGGTACAATGAGCAGTTCTTC
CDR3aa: CASSGPGTGYNEQFF

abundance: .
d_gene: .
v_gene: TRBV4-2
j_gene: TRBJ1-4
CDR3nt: TGTGCCGGCAGCCAGAACACCGGAGGTGGTGAAAAACTGTTTTTT
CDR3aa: CAGSQNTGGGEKLFF

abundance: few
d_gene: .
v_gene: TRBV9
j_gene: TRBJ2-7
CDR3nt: TGTGCCAGCAGCGTAGAAGTGGCCTCCTACGAGCAGTACTTC
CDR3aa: CASSVEVASYEQYF

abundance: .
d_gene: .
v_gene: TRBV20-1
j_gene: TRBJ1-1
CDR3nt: TGCAGTGCTAGAGATCTCACCGGGAAGTCGGGCACTGAAGCTTTCTTT
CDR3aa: CSARDLTGKSGTEAFF

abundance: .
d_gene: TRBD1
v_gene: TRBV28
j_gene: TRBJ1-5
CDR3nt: TGTGCCAGCAGTTCCCAAGGACAGGGTTTGAGCAATCAGCCCCAGCATTTT
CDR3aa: CASSSQGQGLSNQPQHF

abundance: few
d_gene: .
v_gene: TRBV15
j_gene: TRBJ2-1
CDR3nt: TGTGCCACCGGGACCGCCACCTACAATGAGCAGTTCTTC
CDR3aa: CATGTATYNEQFF

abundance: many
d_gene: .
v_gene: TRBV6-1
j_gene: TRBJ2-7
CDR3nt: TGTGCCAGCAGTGAAGGTACCTACCCGAGCTCCTACGAGCAGTACTTC
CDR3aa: CASSEGTYPSSYEQYF

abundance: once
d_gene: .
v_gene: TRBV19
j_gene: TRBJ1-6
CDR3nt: TGTGCCAGTAGCATCGGGGGCCGAAGAAACTATAATTCACCCCTCCACTTT
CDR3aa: CASSIGGRRNYNSPLHF

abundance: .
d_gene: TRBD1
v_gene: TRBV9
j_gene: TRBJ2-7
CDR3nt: TGTGCCAGCAGCGCGGGCAGGGGGATCTACGAGCAGTACTTC
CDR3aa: CASSAGRGIYEQYF

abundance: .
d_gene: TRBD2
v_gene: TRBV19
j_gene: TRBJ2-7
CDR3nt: TGTGCCAGTACCCCGGGACTAGGGCCCTCCGAGCAGTACTTC
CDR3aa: CASTPGLGPSEQYF

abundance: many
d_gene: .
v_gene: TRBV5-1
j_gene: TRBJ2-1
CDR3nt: TGCGCCAGCAGCGAAGGGGGAGGGCCCTCCTACAATGAGCAGTTCTTC
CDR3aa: CASSEGGGPSYNEQFF

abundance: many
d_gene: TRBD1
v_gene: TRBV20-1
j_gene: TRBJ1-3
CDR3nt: TGCAGTGCTAGAAACCAGGGGGCGACTGGAAACACCATATATTTT
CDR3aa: CSARNQGATGNTIYF

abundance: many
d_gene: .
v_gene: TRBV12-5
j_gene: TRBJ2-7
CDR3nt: TGTGCTAGTGGTTTGGGACAGTTCTCCTACGAGCAGTACTTC
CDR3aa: CASGLGQFSYEQYF

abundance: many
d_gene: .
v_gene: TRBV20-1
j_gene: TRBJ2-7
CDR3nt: TGCAGTGCTAGATGGGTGGGGGGCGGCGGGTCCTACGAGCAGTACTTC
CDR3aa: CSARWVGGGGSYEQYF

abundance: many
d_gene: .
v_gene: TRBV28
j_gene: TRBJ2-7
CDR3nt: TGTGCCAGCAGTTCCACTTACGAGCAGTACTTC
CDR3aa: CASSSTYEQYF

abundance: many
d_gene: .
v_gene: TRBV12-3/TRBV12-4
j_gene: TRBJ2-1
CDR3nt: TGTGCCAGCAGACAGGACAGTTACAATGAGCAGTTCTTC
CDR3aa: CASRQDSYNEQFF

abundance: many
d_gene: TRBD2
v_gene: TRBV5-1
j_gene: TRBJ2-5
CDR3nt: TGCGCCAGCAGCCCCCGGACTAGCGGGAGTGGCGAAGAGACCCAGTACTTC
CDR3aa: CASSPRTSGSGEETQYF

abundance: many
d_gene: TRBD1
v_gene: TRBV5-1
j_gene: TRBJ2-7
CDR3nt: TGTGCCAGCAAACCGGGACAGAGCTCCTACGAGCAGTACTTC
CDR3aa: CASKPGQSSYEQYF

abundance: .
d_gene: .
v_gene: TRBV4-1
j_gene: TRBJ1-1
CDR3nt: TGCGCCAGCAGCCAAGGTGTGGTCGGACTGAACACTGAAGCTTTCTTT
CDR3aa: CASSQGVVGLNTEAFF

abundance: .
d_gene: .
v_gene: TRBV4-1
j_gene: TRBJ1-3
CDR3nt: TGCGCCAGCAGCCAAGAAAAGTCCTCTGGAAACACCATATATTTT
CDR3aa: CASSQEKSSGNTIYF

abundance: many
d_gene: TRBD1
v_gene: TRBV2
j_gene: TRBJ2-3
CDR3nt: TGTGCCAGCACTCCTAAGTGGGTTGCAGGGGGTTCAGATACGCAGTATTTT
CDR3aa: CASTPKWVAGGSDTQYF

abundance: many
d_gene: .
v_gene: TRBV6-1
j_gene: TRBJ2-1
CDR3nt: TGTGCCAGCAAGGGTAGCTTGTCCTACAATGAGCAGTTCTTC
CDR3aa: CASKGSLSYNEQFF

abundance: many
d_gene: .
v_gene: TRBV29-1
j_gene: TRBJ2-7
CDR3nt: TGCAGCGTTGGACTGCTCTACGAGCAGTACTTC
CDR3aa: CSVGLLYEQYF

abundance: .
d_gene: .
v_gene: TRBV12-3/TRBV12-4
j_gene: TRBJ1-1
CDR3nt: TGTGCCAGCAGTTTTAAGGTGTATACTGAAGCTTTCTTT
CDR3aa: CASSFKVYTEAFF

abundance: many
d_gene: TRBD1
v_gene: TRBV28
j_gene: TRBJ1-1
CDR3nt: TGTGCCAGCAGCCTTTCGGGGACAGGGGGGACTGAAGCTTTCTTT
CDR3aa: CASSLSGTGGTEAFF

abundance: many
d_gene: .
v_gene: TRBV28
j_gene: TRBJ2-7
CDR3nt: TGTGCCAGCAGTTTGGAGCAGGGCTCAAGGGAGCAGTACTTC
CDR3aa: CASSLEQGSREQYF

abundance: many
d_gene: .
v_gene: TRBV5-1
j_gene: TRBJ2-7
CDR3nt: TGCGCCAGCAGCTTGGCAGCCGGAGGGGGATCCTACGAGCAGTACTTC
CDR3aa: CASSLAAGGGSYEQYF

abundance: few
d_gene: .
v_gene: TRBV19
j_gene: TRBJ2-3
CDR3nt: TGTGCCAGTAGTCTTGACAGGTCACGAGATACGCAGTATTTT
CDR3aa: CASSLDRSRDTQYF

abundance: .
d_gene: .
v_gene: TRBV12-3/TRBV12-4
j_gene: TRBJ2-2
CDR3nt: TGTGCCAGCAGTTTACGGACGAACACCGGGGAGCTGTTTTTT
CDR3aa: CASSLRTNTGELFF

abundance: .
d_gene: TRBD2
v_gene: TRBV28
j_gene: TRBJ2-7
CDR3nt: TGTGCCAGCAGCCCCATACGGGACTACTCCTACGAGCAGTACTTC
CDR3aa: CASSPIRDYSYEQYF

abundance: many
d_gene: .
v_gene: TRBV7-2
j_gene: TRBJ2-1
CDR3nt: TGTGCCAGCAGCCAAGCCTCCAGGGAGCAGTTCTTC
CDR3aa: CASSQASREQFF

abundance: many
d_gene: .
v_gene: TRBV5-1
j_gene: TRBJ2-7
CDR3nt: TGCGCCAGCAGCTTCTCGGACGGCTCCTACGAGCAGTACTTC
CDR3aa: CASSFSDGSYEQYF

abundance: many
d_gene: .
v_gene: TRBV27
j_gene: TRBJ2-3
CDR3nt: TGTGCCAGCAGTAAACCGACGGGGCACGATACGCAGTATTTT
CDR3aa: CASSKPTGHDTQYF

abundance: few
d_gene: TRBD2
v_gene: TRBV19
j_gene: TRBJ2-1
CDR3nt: TGTGCCAGCCGGGAGGGCCTCAATGAGCAGTTCTTC
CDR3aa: CASREGLNEQFF

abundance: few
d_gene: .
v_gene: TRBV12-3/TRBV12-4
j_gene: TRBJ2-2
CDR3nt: TGTGCCAGCAGTTTTCCAGCAACCGGGGAGCTGTTTTTT
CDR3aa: CASSFPATGELFF

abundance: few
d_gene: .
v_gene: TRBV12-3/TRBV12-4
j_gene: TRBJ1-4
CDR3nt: TGTGCCAGCACTCGGATGGCAACTAATGAAAAACTGTTTTTT
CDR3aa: CASTRMATNEKLFF

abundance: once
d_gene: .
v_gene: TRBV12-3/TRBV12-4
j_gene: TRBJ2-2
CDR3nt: TGTGCCAGCAGCAGACAGTTTTCCGGGGAGCTGTTTTTT
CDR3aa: CASSRQFSGELFF

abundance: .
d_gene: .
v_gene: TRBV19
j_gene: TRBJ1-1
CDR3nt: TGTGCCAGTAACAAGGGGAACACTGAAGCTTTCTTT
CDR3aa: CASNKGNTEAFF

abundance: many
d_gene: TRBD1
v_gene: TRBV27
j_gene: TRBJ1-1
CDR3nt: TGTGCCAGCGCGAGGGGGCTAGGGACTGAAGCTTTCTTT
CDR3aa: CASARGLGTEAFF

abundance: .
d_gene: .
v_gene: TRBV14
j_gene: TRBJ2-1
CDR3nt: TGTGCCAGCAGCCCTATAGTAGGGAGTTGGGACAATGAGCAGTTCTTC
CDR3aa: CASSPIVGSWDNEQFF

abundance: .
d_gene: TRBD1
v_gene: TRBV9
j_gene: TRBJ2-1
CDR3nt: TGTGCCAGCAGCCTAGGAAGTCGAGCAGGGGGCGAGAATGAGCAGTTCTTC
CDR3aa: CASSLGSRAGGENEQFF

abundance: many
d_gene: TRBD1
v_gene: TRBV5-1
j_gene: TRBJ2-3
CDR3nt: TGCGCCAGCAGCCAAAATCCGGGACAGGGCGCAGATACGCAGTATTTT
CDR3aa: CASSQNPGQGADTQYF

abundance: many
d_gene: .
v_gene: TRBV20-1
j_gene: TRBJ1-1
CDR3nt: TGCAGTGCTGGGGGTCCATCAAGCCCGGGGACTGAAGCTTTCTTT
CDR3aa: CSAGGPSSPGTEAFF

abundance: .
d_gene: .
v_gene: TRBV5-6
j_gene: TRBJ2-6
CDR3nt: TGTGCCAGCAGCTGGGGCATCGGGAGCTCTGGGGCCAACGTCCTGACTTTC
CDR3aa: CASSWGIGSSGANVLTF

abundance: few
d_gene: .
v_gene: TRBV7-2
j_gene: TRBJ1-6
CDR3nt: TGTGCCAGCAGCTCCACCAGGGTCGCGAATTCACCCCTCCACTTT
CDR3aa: CASSSTRVANSPLHF

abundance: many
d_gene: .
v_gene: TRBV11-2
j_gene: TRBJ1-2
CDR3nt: TGTGCCAGCAGCCCCCTAGGGGCAGGGGAGAGCGGCTACACCTTC
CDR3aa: CASSPLGAGESGYTF

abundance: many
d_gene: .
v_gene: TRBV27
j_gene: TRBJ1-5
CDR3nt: TGTGCCAGCAGTCCCCTCTATAGCAATCAGCCCCAGCATTTT
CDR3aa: CASSPLYSNQPQHF

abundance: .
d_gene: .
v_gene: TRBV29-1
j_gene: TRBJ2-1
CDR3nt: TGCAGCGGCCAAGAGCTCTTCTCCTACAATGAGCAGTTCTTC
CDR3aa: CSGQELFSYNEQFF

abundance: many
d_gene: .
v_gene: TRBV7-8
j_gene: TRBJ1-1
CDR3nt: TGTGCCAGCAGCGTAGGACACACGAACACTGAAGCTTTCTTT
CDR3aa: CASSVGHTNTEAFF

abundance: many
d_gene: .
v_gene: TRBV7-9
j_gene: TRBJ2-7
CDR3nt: TGTGCCAGCAGTTCCCTGTTGGGTCTGGATCGGTCCTACGAGCAGTACTTC
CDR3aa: CASSSLLGLDRSYEQYF

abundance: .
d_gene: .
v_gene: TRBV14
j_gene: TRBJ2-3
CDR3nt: TGTGCCAGCAGCCGGATTACCCCGGACTCTTTTCGCGCAGATACGCAGTATTTT
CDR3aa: CASSRITPDSFRADTQYF

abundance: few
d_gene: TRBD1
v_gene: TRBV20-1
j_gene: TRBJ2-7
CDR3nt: TGCAGTGCTACAACGACAGGGTACGAGCAGTACTTC
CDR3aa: CSATTTGYEQYF